These T cell receptor beta chains were read from a single sample in a study of preoperative IRX-2 immunotherapy in early breast cancer. Generated by immunoSEQ multiplex PCR, the TCRdb table keeps only in-frame clones and is missing some. Among about 98,000 clones listed, 86% were seen once. The source material was tumor tissue, sampled after IRX-2 immunotherapy. The receptor set was obtained from a human donor with breast cancer. CDR3s leave out the opening cysteine and the closing phenylalanine or tryptophan. The order of the fields is CDR3 length, J gene, D gene, V gene, CDR3 protein. The D gene is left open where the match is weak.

len: 13; j_gene: TRBJ2-1; d_gene: .; v_gene: TRBV10-1; CDR3aa: ASSSGRTKGNEQF
len: 12; j_gene: TRBJ2-7; d_gene: TRBD1; v_gene: TRBV5-1; CDR3aa: ASSWGQDKDEQY
len: 11; j_gene: TRBJ2-5; d_gene: .; v_gene: TRBV29-1; CDR3aa: SVPGFGQETQY
len: 16; j_gene: TRBJ1-1; d_gene: TRBD1; v_gene: TRBV6-1; CDR3aa: ASSEAARQGPPDTEAF
len: 12; j_gene: TRBJ2-4; d_gene: .; v_gene: TRBV19; CDR3aa: ASSNTGMVYIQY
len: 12; j_gene: TRBJ2-3; d_gene: TRBD2; v_gene: TRBV30; CDR3aa: AWKGGRATDTQY
len: 12; j_gene: TRBJ1-1; d_gene: .; v_gene: TRBV30; CDR3aa: AWGKGRANTEAF
len: 15; j_gene: TRBJ2-3; d_gene: .; v_gene: TRBV15; CDR3aa: ATSRDQERGGIDTQY
len: 10; j_gene: TRBJ1-4; d_gene: .; v_gene: TRBV18; CDR3aa: ASSGATNRLF
len: 12; j_gene: TRBJ2-5; d_gene: .; v_gene: TRBV5-1; CDR3aa: ASSLDRGPETQY
len: 13; j_gene: TRBJ2-4; d_gene: .; v_gene: TRBV11-3; CDR3aa: ASSYYQVSSNIQY
len: 14; j_gene: TRBJ2-7; d_gene: TRBD2; v_gene: TRBV6-8; CDR3aa: ASSYTSGEATYEQY
len: 12; j_gene: TRBJ1-5; d_gene: .; v_gene: TRBV30; CDR3aa: AWSAGGSNQPQH
len: 13; j_gene: TRBJ2-5; d_gene: TRBD1; v_gene: TRBV19; CDR3aa: ASSISGTGSETQY
len: 14; j_gene: TRBJ1-2; d_gene: TRBD1; v_gene: TRBV29-1; CDR3aa: SVEGAGFGTGDGYT
len: 13; j_gene: TRBJ2-3; d_gene: .; v_gene: TRBV1; CDR3aa: ASSHPDRGSDTQY
len: 13; j_gene: TRBJ1-1; d_gene: .; v_gene: TRBV25-1; CDR3aa: ASSEQINLNTEAF
len: 15; j_gene: TRBJ2-2; d_gene: TRBD2; v_gene: TRBV6-8; CDR3aa: ASSAYRTSGTTGELF
len: 13; j_gene: TRBJ2-2; d_gene: .; v_gene: TRBV7-5; CDR3aa: ASSPPRTNTGELF
len: 13; j_gene: TRBJ1-5; d_gene: .; v_gene: TRBV19; CDR3aa: ASSTPGDVNQPQH
len: 13; j_gene: TRBJ2-3; d_gene: TRBD2; v_gene: TRBV11-3; CDR3aa: ASSWGSGSSDTQY
len: 13; j_gene: TRBJ1-5; d_gene: TRBD1; v_gene: TRBV19; CDR3aa: ASSNYGQDRGSQH
len: 12; j_gene: TRBJ2-5; d_gene: .; v_gene: TRBV7-6; CDR3aa: ASSLRDSRETQY
len: 13; j_gene: TRBJ2-7; d_gene: .; v_gene: TRBV6-8; CDR3aa: ASSLAAGGSYEQY
len: 12; j_gene: TRBJ1-4; d_gene: .; v_gene: TRBV5-1; CDR3aa: ASSRQADNEKLF
len: 16; j_gene: TRBJ1-5; d_gene: TRBD1; v_gene: TRBV12-5; CDR3aa: ASGSQTGGGGGFQPQH
len: 11; j_gene: TRBJ1-1; d_gene: .; v_gene: TRBV6-8; CDR3aa: ASRTAGNTEAF
len: 13; j_gene: TRBJ2-2; d_gene: .; v_gene: TRBV29-1; CDR3aa: SVGDGDFGTGELF
len: 13; j_gene: TRBJ2-3; d_gene: TRBD2; v_gene: TRBV5-1; CDR3aa: ASSTSGRGADTQY
len: 12; j_gene: TRBJ1-5; d_gene: .; v_gene: TRBV10-3; CDR3aa: AISESIVGQPQH
len: 11; j_gene: TRBJ2-5; d_gene: .; v_gene: TRBV28; CDR3aa: ASRLQGGETQY
len: 19; j_gene: TRBJ1-5; d_gene: TRBD1; v_gene: TRBV10-3; CDR3aa: AISEHKRLGQGSDSNQPQH
len: 13; j_gene: TRBJ2-3; d_gene: .; v_gene: TRBV7-7; CDR3aa: ASSLGGVGTDTQY
len: 12; j_gene: TRBJ2-7; d_gene: TRBD2; v_gene: TRBV6-8; CDR3aa: ASMRTSGGYEQY
len: 10; j_gene: TRBJ2-1; d_gene: .; v_gene: TRBV28; CDR3aa: ASSLSSQEQF
len: 11; j_gene: TRBJ1-6; d_gene: .; v_gene: TRBV7-1; CDR3aa: ASSLDEVLAPH
len: 12; j_gene: TRBJ1-2; d_gene: TRBD1; v_gene: TRBV25-1; CDR3aa: ASTKTGGNYGYT
len: 13; j_gene: TRBJ2-5; d_gene: .; v_gene: TRBV19; CDR3aa: ASSMQGREGETQY
len: 12; j_gene: TRBJ2-3; d_gene: TRBD2; v_gene: TRBV5-1; CDR3aa: ASSMGRVADTQY
len: 10; j_gene: TRBJ2-7; d_gene: .; v_gene: TRBV6-8; CDR3aa: AISPESYEQY
len: 11; j_gene: TRBJ2-3; d_gene: .; v_gene: TRBV28; CDR3aa: ASRNRVTDTQY
len: 11; j_gene: TRBJ1-6; d_gene: .; v_gene: TRBV7-1; CDR3aa: ASSGVRESPLH
len: 12; j_gene: TRBJ2-3; d_gene: .; v_gene: TRBV22-1; CDR3aa: ATRVGGSTDTQY
len: 12; j_gene: TRBJ2-7; d_gene: TRBD1; v_gene: TRBV6-8; CDR3aa: ATDRGSPTYEQY
len: 13; j_gene: TRBJ2-2; d_gene: .; v_gene: TRBV7-5; CDR3aa: ASSLARGRIGELF
len: 14; j_gene: TRBJ1-2; d_gene: TRBD1; v_gene: TRBV28; CDR3aa: ASRGGDRLSDYGYT
len: 13; j_gene: TRBJ2-1; d_gene: TRBD1; v_gene: TRBV5-1; CDR3aa: ASSTGQGLINEQF
len: 12; j_gene: TRBJ2-5; d_gene: .; v_gene: TRBV6-8; CDR3aa: ASRTLRRSETQY
len: 11; j_gene: TRBJ1-2; d_gene: .; v_gene: TRBV5-4; CDR3aa: ASSSNRVYGYT
len: 13; j_gene: TRBJ2-5; d_gene: TRBD1; v_gene: TRBV11-3; CDR3aa: ASSHQTGKTETQY
len: 13; j_gene: TRBJ1-2; d_gene: .; v_gene: TRBV6-8; CDR3aa: AISRTNEVPEGYT
len: 13; j_gene: TRBJ2-7; d_gene: .; v_gene: TRBV11-3; CDR3aa: ASSLGQSWLEEQY
len: 14; j_gene: TRBJ2-7; d_gene: .; v_gene: TRBV18; CDR3aa: ASSSRGGVSPYEQY
len: 14; j_gene: TRBJ2-7; d_gene: TRBD1; v_gene: TRBV19; CDR3aa: ASSIDLAGGQDEQY
len: 12; j_gene: TRBJ1-1; d_gene: .; v_gene: TRBV28; CDR3aa: ASSPPLGHTEAF
len: 15; j_gene: TRBJ1-4; d_gene: TRBD1; v_gene: TRBV12-5; CDR3aa: ASGFGTGPATNEKLF
len: 12; j_gene: TRBJ1-4; d_gene: .; v_gene: TRBV6-8; CDR3aa: ASSYSGQLEKLF
len: 13; j_gene: TRBJ2-1; d_gene: TRBD2; v_gene: TRBV7-6; CDR3aa: ASSLGGLADNEQF
len: 12; j_gene: TRBJ2-7; d_gene: TRBD2; v_gene: TRBV18; CDR3aa: ASSPLAGGYEQY